A selection of T cell receptor beta chains follows, all from one sample in a study of Ad26.COV2.S vaccination and SARS-CoV-2 variants. Profiled with immunoSEQ multiplex PCR; TCRdb holds only in-frame clones, not every one. The sample has approximately 450,000 clones, about 93% seen once; the top ten hold 12%. Sequencing was performed on peripheral blood, taken in a trial of Ad26.COV2.S vaccine versus placebo. These receptors all come from a person aged 18-65 years who received the Ad26.COV2.S COVID-19 vaccine or a placebo. The CDR3 runs from the conserved cysteine through the conserved F or W. Some rows mark clone size as missing; the rest say once, few, many or name a class of expanded clone.

size,V,J,CDR3
-,TRBV2,TRBJ2-7,CASSTTGLEYSYEQYF
-,TRBV2,TRBJ1-4,CASSVNRGRGEKLFF
-,TRBV13,TRBJ1-2,CASSLGQTYGYTF
-,TRBV6-6,TRBJ2-1,CASSYSDWPLGQFF
once,TRBV2,TRBJ1-5,CASSRQGRNQPQHF
-,TRBV7-8,TRBJ1-1,CASSLGGGNTEAFF
-,TRBV29-1,TRBJ1-2,CSVEDARGDYGYTF
-,TRBV3-1/TRBV3-2,TRBJ2-3,CASSQGWDASYTQYF
-,TRBV19,TRBJ1-4,CASSIVDRRGANEKLFF
-,TRBV11-3,TRBJ2-1,CASSLGHLVYNEQFF
-,TRBV10-3,TRBJ2-6,CAIRDTGAGANVLTF
-,TRBV5-1,TRBJ2-1,CASSPIAGATGNEQFF
-,TRBV29-1,TRBJ2-1,CSVVWGAGNEQFF
-,TRBV14,TRBJ2-1,CASSQIRDSYNEQFF
-,TRBV27,TRBJ1-5,CASSLSGQGAHQPQHF
-,TRBV5-1,TRBJ2-7,CASSLPRGEQYF
once,TRBV6-5,TRBJ1-2,CASMRAGGYTF
-,TRBV12-3/TRBV12-4,TRBJ1-1,CASSFGQGTEAFF
-,TRBV30,TRBJ2-7,CAWSVRLSPREQYF
-,TRBV28,TRBJ1-5,CASSALGVYQPQHF
-,TRBV7-2,TRBJ2-1,CASSFRLAGGRDEQFF
-,TRBV4-2,TRBJ2-3,CASSQDGRGTSTDTQYF
once,TRBV6-6,TRBJ2-7,CASSRPDREQYF
-,TRBV7-8,TRBJ2-7,CASSMGLAEVYEQYF
-,TRBV6-2/TRBV6-3,TRBJ2-7,CASSGPIPNYEQYF
-,TRBV5-6,TRBJ1-4,CASSLGQGVRTNEKLFF
once,TRBV5-5,TRBJ2-5,CASSLGYRQGAIETQYF
-,TRBV28,TRBJ2-5,CASSLASGPQETQYF
once,TRBV5-1,TRBJ2-5,CASGFGLLDLQETQYF